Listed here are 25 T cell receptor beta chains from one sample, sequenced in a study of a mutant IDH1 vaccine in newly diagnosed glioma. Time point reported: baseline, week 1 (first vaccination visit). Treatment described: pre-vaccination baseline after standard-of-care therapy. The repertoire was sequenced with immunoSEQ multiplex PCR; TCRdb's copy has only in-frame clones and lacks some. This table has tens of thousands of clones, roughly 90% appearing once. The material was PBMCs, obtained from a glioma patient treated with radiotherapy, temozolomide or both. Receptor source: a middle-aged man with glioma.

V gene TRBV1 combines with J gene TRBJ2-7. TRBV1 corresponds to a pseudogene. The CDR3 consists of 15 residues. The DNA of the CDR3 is TGCACCAGCAGCTCCCGGGGCAGGCCTACCTACGAGCAGTACTTC. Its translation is CTSSSRGRPTYEQYF.

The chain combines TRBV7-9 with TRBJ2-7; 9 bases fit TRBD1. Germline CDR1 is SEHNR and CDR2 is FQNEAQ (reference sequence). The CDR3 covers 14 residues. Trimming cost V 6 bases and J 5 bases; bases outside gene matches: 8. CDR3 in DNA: TGTGCCAGCAGACCCCCCCGGGACAGGGACGAGCAGTACTTC. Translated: CASRPPRDRDEQYF.

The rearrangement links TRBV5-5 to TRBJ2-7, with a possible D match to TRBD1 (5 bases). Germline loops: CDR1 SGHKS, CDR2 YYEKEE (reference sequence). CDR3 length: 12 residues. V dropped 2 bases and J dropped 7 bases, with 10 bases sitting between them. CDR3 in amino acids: CASSFRVGEQYF. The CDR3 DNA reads TGTGCCAGCAGCTTCAGGGTAGGGGAGCAGTACTTC.

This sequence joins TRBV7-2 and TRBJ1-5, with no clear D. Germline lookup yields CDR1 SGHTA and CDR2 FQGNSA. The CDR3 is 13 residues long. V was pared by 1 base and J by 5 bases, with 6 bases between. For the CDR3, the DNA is TGTGCCAGCAGCTTAGGGTCGCATCAGCCCCAGCATTTT. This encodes CASSLGSHQPQHF.

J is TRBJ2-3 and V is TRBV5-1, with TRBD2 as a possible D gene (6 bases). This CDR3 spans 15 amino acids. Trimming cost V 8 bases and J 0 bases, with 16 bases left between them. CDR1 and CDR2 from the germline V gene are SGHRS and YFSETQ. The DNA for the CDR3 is TGCGCCAGTTACTGGGGCGGGACGAGCACAGATACGCAGTATTTT. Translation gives CASYWGGTSTDTQYF.

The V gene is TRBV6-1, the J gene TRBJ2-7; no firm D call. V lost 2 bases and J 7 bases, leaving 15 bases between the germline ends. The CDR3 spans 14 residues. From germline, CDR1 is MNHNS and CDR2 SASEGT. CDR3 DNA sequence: TGTGCCAGCAGTGAAATTCACGGCCTGGGGGAGCAGTACTTC. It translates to CASSEIHGLGEQYF.

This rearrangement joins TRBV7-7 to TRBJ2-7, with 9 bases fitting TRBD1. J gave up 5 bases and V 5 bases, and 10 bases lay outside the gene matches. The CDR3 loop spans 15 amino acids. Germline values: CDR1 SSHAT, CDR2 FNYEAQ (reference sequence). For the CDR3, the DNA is TGTGCCAGCAGCGCGAACAGGGGGCGCGAGAACGAGCAGTACTTC. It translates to CASSANRGRENEQYF. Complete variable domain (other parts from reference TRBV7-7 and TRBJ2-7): GAGVSQSPRYKVTKRGQDVTLRCDPISSHATLYWYQQALGQGPEFLTYFNYEAQPDKSGLPSDRFSAERPEGSISTLTIQRTEQRDSAMYRCASSANRGRENEQYFGPGTRLTVT.

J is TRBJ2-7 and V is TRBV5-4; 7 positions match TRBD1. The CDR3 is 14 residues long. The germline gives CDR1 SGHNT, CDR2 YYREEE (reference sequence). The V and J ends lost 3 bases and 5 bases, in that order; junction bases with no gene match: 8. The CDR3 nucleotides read TGTGCCAGCAGCTCCACCGGGACAGCTAACGAGCAGTACTTC. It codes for CASSSTGTANEQYF. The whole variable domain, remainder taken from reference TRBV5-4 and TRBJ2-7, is ETGVTQSPTHLIKTRGQQVTLRCSSQSGHNTVSWYQQALGQGPQFIFQYYREEENGRGNFPPRFSGLQFPNYSSELNVNALELDDSALYLCASSSTGTANEQYFGPGTRLTVT.

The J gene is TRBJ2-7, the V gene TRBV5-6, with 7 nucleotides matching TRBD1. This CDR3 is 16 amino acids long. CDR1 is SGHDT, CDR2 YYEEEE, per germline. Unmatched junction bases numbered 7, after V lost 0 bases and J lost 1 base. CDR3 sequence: CASSLGPDRPSYEQYF. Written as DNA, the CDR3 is TGTGCCAGCAGCTTGGGGCCGGACAGGCCGTCCTACGAGCAGTACTTC.

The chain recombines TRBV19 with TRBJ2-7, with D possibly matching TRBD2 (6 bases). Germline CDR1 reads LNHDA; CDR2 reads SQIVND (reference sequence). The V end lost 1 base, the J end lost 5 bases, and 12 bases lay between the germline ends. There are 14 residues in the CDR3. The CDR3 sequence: CASSIATGLDEQYF. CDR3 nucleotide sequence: TGTGCCAGTAGTATAGCAACGGGACTTGACGAGCAGTACTTC.

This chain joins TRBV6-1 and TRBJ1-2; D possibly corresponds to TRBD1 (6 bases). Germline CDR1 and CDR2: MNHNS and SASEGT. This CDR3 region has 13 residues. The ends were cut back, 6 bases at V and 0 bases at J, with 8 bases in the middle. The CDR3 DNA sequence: TGTGCCAGCAGAAACAGGGCTAACTATGGCTACACCTTC. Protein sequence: CASRNRANYGYTF.

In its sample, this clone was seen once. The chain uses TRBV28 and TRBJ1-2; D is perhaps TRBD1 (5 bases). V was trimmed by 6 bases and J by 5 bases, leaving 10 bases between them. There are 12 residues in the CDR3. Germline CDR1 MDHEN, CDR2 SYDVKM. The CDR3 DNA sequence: TGTGCCAGCAGGGAAGGGGAGTATGGCTACACCTTC. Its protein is CASREGEYGYTF.

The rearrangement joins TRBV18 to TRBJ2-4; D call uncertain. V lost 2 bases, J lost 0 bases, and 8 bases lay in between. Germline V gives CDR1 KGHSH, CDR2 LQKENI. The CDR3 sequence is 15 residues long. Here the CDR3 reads CASSPNNLAKNIQYF. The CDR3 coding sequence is TGTGCCAGCTCACCAAATAACCTAGCCAAAAACATTCAGTACTTC.

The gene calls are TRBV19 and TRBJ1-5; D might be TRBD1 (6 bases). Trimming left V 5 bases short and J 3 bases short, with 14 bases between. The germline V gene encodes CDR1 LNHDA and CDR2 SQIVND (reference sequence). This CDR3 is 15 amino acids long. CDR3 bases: TGTGCCAGTAGTTTCCTGCAGGGGCCCAATCAGCCCCAGCATTTT. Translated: CASSFLQGPNQPQHF.

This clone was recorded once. This CDR3 reads CASSIPREPYEQYF. In DNA form, the CDR3 reads TGTGCCAGCTCCATCCCTAGGGAACCCTACGAGCAGTACTTC. The chain has TRBV7-2 and TRBJ2-7; D is unclear. CDR1 SGHTA and CDR2 FQGNSA come from the germline V gene. The CDR3 has 14 residues. Trimming left V 8 bases short and J 2 bases short, with 16 bases between.

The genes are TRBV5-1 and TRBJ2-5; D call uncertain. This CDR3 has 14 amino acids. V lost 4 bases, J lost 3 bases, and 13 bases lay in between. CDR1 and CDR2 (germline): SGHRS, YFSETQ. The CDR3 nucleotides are TGCGCCAGCAGCCCAGTGGGGTTTAAAGAGACCCAGTACTTC. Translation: CASSPVGFKETQYF.

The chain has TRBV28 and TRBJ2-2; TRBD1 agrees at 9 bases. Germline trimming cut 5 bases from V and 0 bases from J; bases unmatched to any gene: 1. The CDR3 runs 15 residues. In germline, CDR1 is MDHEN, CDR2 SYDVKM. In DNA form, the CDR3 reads TGTGCCAGCAGTGGGACAGGGTCGAACACCGGGGAGCTGTTTTTT. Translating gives CASSGTGSNTGELFF.

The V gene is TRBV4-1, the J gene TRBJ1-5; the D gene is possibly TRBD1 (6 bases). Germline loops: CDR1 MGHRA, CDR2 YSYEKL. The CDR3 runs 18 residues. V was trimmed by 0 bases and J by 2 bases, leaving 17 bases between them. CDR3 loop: CASSQDMGAASGNQPQHF. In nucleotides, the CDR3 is TGCGCCAGCAGCCAAGATATGGGGGCCGCCTCAGGCAATCAGCCCCAGCATTTT.

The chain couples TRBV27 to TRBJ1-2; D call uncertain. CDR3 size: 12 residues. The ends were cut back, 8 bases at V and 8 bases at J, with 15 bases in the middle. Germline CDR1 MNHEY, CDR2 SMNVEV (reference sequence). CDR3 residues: CASRGTDGGYTF. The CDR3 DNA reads TGTGCCAGCCGGGGAACGGACGGAGGCTACACCTTC.

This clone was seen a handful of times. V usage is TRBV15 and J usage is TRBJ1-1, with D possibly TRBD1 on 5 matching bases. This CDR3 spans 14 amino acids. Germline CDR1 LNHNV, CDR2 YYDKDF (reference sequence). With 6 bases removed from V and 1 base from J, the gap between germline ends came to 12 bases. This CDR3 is CATRTGPGNTEAFF. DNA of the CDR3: TGTGCCACCAGGACGGGACCGGGGAACACTGAAGCTTTCTTT.

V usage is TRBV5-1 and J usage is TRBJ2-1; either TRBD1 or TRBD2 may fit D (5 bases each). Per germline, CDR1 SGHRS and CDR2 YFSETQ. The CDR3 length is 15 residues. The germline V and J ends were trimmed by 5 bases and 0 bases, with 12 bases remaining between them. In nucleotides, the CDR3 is TGCGCCAGCAGGGGGGACGGTAGCTCCTACAATGAGCAGTTCTTC. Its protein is CASRGDGSSYNEQFF.

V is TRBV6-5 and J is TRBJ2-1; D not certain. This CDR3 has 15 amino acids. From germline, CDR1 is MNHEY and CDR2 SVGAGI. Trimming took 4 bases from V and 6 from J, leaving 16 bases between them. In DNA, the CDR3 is TGTGCCAGCAGTTCCCTAGTGGACCCTTTCAATGAGCAGTTCTTC. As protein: CASSSLVDPFNEQFF.

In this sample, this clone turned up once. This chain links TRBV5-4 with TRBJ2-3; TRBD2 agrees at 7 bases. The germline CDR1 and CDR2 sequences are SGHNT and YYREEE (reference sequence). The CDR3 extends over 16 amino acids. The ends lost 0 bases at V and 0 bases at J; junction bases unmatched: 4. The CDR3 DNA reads TGTGCCAGCAGCTTGGGGGGAGGGCCTAGCACAGATACGCAGTATTTT. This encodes CASSLGGGPSTDTQYF.

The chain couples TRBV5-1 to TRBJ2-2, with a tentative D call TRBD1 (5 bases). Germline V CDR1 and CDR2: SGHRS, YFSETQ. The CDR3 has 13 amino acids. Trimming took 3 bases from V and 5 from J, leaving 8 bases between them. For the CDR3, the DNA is TGCGCCAGCAGCTCTCAGGGAACCGGGGAGCTGTTTTTT. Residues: CASSSQGTGELFF.

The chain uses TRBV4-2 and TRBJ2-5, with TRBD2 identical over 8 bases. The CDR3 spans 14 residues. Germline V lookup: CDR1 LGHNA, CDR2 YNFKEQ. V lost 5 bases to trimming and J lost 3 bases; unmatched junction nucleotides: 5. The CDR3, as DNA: TGTGCCAGCAGCGCTCGGCGGGGGGAAGAGACCCAGTACTTC. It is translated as CASSARRGEETQYF.